A selection of T cell receptor beta chains follows, all from one sample in a study of cytotoxic CD8 clonotypes in ibrutinib-treated CLL. Repertoires were generated with immunoSEQ multiplex PCR, while TCRdb's copy carries only in-frame clones and drops some. The sample has about 140,000 clones, roughly 80% seen once. Sequencing used PBMCs, obtained after 12 months of ibrutinib treatment. The receptor set was obtained from a human donor with chronic lymphocytic leukemia. Both conserved end residues are part of each CDR3. D genes are given only for firm matches. For some rows the clone size is stated as once, few or many, or as a class when expanded; others skip it.

V gene,D gene,J gene,clone size,CDR3 protein,CDR3 DNA
TRBV6-5,NA,TRBJ1-3,NA,CASSPGWGAGNTIYF,TGTGCCAGCAGCCCGGGCTGGGGGGCTGGAAACACCATATATTTT
TRBV7-9,NA,TRBJ2-1,NA,CASSILASLVDEQFF,TGTGCCAGCAGCATACTAGCCTCCCTAGTGGATGAGCAGTTCTTC
TRBV9,TRBD2,TRBJ2-6,NA,CASSGTTSGESGANVLTF,TGTGCCAGCAGCGGAACGACTAGCGGAGAATCTGGGGCCAACGTCCTGACTTTC
TRBV7-3,NA,TRBJ2-7,NA,CASSLNQGLAYEQYF,TGTGCCAGCAGCTTAAACCAGGGACTTGCCTACGAGCAGTACTTC
TRBV18,NA,TRBJ1-3,NA,CASSPIMTSASSGNTIYF,TGTGCCAGCTCACCAATAATGACGTCGGCAAGCTCTGGAAACACCATATATTTT
TRBV4-1,TRBD1,TRBJ1-1,NA,CASSQTGVNTEAFF,TGCGCCAGCAGCCAAACAGGGGTGAACACTGAAGCTTTCTTT
TRBV18,NA,TRBJ1-4,few,CASSSTDRLSF,TGTGCCAGCTCATCGACGGACCGGCTTTCGTTT
TRBV5-6,NA,TRBJ1-2,NA,CASSLGGYGYTF,TGTGCCAGCAGCTTGGGAGGGTACGGCTACACCTTC
TRBV4-1,NA,TRBJ2-7,NA,CASSQAGPSYEQYF,TGCGCCAGCAGCCAAGCCGGGCCCAGCTACGAGCAGTACTTC
TRBV5-1,TRBD1,TRBJ2-7,NA,CASSQDRVDEQYF,TGCGCCAGCAGCCAGGACAGGGTCGACGAGCAGTACTTC
TRBV7-2,NA,TRBJ1-2,NA,CASSSIIRSGTYGYTF,TGTGCCAGCAGCTCGATCATTCGGTCGGGAACCTATGGCTACACCTTC
TRBV28,NA,TRBJ2-3,NA,CASRLGKYKDTQYF,TGTGCCAGCAGGCTCGGGAAATATAAAGATACGCAGTATTTT
TRBV18,TRBD2,TRBJ2-7,NA,CASSPPGLARPYEQYF,TGTGCCAGCTCACCACCCGGACTAGCCCGACCCTACGAGCAGTACTTC
TRBV7-9,TRBD1,TRBJ1-1,NA,CASSETGLNTEAFF,TGTGCCAGCAGCGAGACAGGGTTGAACACTGAAGCTTTCTTT
TRBV9,TRBD2,TRBJ2-3,NA,CASSFSTSGSTDTQYF,TGTGCCAGCAGCTTCTCGACTAGCGGGAGCACAGATACGCAGTATTTT
TRBV7-2,NA,TRBJ1-2,NA,CASSLVPGGGQYGYTF,TGTGCCAGCAGCTTAGTTCCTGGGGGCGGTCAATATGGCTACACCTTC
TRBV27,NA,TRBJ2-7,NA,CASSQGLVYEQYF,TGTGCCAGCAGCCAGGGGTTGGTCTACGAGCAGTACTTC
TRBV7-2,TRBD2,TRBJ2-2,NA,CASSLASGSTGELFF,TGTGCCAGCAGCTTAGCTAGCGGGAGCACCGGGGAGCTGTTTTTT
TRBV11-3,TRBD2,TRBJ2-1,NA,CASSPGTSGSFFDEQFF,TGTGCCAGCAGCCCTGGGACTAGCGGGAGTTTTTTCGATGAGCAGTTCTTC
TRBV5-1,NA,TRBJ2-5,NA,CASSLQPQETQYF,TGCGCCAGCAGCTTACAGCCCCAAGAGACCCAGTACTTC
TRBV7-7,TRBD2,TRBJ2-7,NA,CASSLVPGLDVEQYF,TGTGCTAGCAGCTTAGTTCCTGGACTAGATGTCGAGCAGTACTTC
TRBV28,TRBD1,TRBJ1-1,NA,CASSPTGRIGTEAFF,TGTGCCAGCAGTCCGACAGGGCGGATAGGCACTGAAGCTTTCTTT
TRBV6-1,NA,TRBJ2-2,NA,CASKKTGTGELFF,TGTGCCAGCAAAAAAACAGGGACGGGGGAGCTGTTTTTT
TRBV28,TRBD1,TRBJ1-6,few,CASSLYPDRGLHF,TGTGCCAGCAGTTTGTATCCGGACAGGGGTCTCCACTTT
TRBV2,NA,TRBJ1-5,NA,CASKYSNQPQHF,TGTGCCAGCAAGTATAGCAATCAGCCCCAGCATTTT
TRBV18,TRBD1,TRBJ1-1,NA,CASSLSGTGSVRKAFF,TGTGCCAGCTCACTATCCGGGACAGGGTCTGTAAGAAAGGCTTTCTTT
TRBV10-3,NA,TRBJ1-5,NA,CAISEGGDHNQPQHF,TGTGCCATCAGTGAGGGAGGGGATCACAATCAGCCCCAGCATTTT
TRBV6-4,NA,TRBJ2-1,NA,CASSPFLASPYNEQFF,TGTGCCAGCAGCCCCTTTTTGGCTAGCCCCTACAATGAGCAGTTCTTC
TRBV2,NA,TRBJ1-3,once,CASSARDGGNTIYF,TGTGCCAGCAGCGCCCGGGACGGAGGAAACACCATATATTTT
TRBV11-3,NA,TRBJ2-3,NA,CASSLGLGLTTDTQYF,TGTGCCAGCAGCCTTGGGCTGGGGCTAACCACAGATACGCAGTATTTT
TRBV27,NA,TRBJ2-3,NA,CASSPVPADTQYF,TGTGCCAGCAGTCCGGTCCCGGCAGATACGCAGTATTTT
TRBV18,TRBD1,TRBJ1-2,many,CASSPPQGAGYGYTF,TGTGCCAGCTCACCACCGCAGGGGGCTGGTTATGGCTACACCTTC
TRBV6-5,NA,TRBJ1-5,NA,CASSSGIPQHF,TGTGCCAGCAGTTCGGGGATACCCCAGCATTTT
TRBV6-1,NA,TRBJ2-7,NA,CASSYRHEQYF,TGTGCCAGCAGTTACCGACACGAGCAGTACTTC
TRBV5-1,NA,TRBJ1-6,once,CASSILDLASSYNSPLHF,TGCGCCAGCAGCATTCTGGACTTGGCCAGCTCCTATAATTCACCCCTCCACTTT
TRBV15,NA,TRBJ2-2,NA,CATSGGNLNTGELFF,TGTGCCACCAGCGGCGGGAACCTTAACACCGGGGAGCTGTTTTTT
TRBV6-1,NA,TRBJ2-1,few,CASSDKWWMQFF,TGTGCCAGCAGTGACAAGTGGTGGATGCAGTTCTTC
TRBV9,NA,TRBJ2-7,NA,CASSVDSRDYDEQYF,TGTGCCAGCAGCGTAGATTCTAGGGATTACGACGAGCAGTACTTC
TRBV28,NA,TRBJ1-2,NA,CASRQGYGYTF,TGTGCCAGCAGGCAGGGTTATGGCTACACCTTC
TRBV5-4,TRBD1,TRBJ1-2,NA,CASSDAQGFGGYTF,TGTGCCAGCAGCGACGCACAGGGGTTTGGTGGCTACACCTTC
TRBV27,NA,TRBJ1-5,once,CASSFSGPPKPQHF,TGTGCCAGCAGTTTTTCGGGGCCCCCGAAGCCCCAGCATTTT
TRBV4-2,TRBD2,TRBJ2-2,NA,CASSQSTSGGGGELFF,TGTGCCAGCAGCCAATCGACTAGCGGAGGGGGCGGGGAGCTGTTTTTT
TRBV30,NA,TRBJ1-5,NA,CAWSVDSNQPQHF,TGTGCCTGGAGTGTAGATAGCAATCAGCCCCAGCATTTT
TRBV29-1,NA,TRBJ1-6,NA,CSVALTENSPLHF,TGCAGCGTTGCGTTGACAGAGAATTCACCCCTCCACTTT
TRBV27,NA,TRBJ1-6,many,CASSLSGQYNSPLHF,TGTGCCAGCAGTTTATCGGGGCAGTATAATTCACCCCTCCACTTT
TRBV4-1,TRBD2,TRBJ2-7,NA,CASSYRLLAGEPYEQYF,TGCGCCAGCAGCTATCGACTTCTAGCGGGAGAACCCTACGAGCAGTACTTC
TRBV4-2,TRBD2,TRBJ2-3,NA,CASSPGVAGGRWGTDTQYF,TGTGCCAGCAGCCCCGGGGTAGCGGGGGGAAGATGGGGCACAGATACGCAGTATTTT
TRBV7-6,NA,TRBJ2-7,NA,CASAGGTNSYEQYF,TGTGCCAGCGCCGGTGGGACAAACTCCTACGAGCAGTACTTC
TRBV21-1,NA,TRBJ2-7,NA,CASSKAFAASGGSYEQYF,TGTGCCAGCAGCAAAGCCTTCGCGGCTAGCGGGGGATCCTACGAGCAGTACTTC
TRBV9,NA,TRBJ2-7,once,CASSVALVPYEQYF,TGTGCCAGCAGCGTAGCTCTAGTCCCCTACGAGCAGTACTTC
TRBV7-8,NA,TRBJ1-2,few,CASSLGVGRGSGYTF,TGTGCCAGCAGCTTAGGAGTTGGCAGGGGTAGCGGCTACACCTTC
TRBV6-5,TRBD1,TRBJ2-1,NA,CASSNRGIGYEQFF,TGTGCCAGCAGTAACAGGGGGATAGGATACGAGCAGTTCTTC
TRBV18,NA,TRBJ2-3,NA,CASSPPSIGTDTQYF,TGTGCCAGCTCACCACCGAGTATCGGGACAGATACGCAGTATTTT
TRBV15,TRBD1,TRBJ2-3,NA,CATRRNTGGSTDTQYF,TGTGCCACCAGGCGTAACACAGGGGGGAGCACAGATACGCAGTATTTT
TRBV30,TRBD2,TRBJ2-2,NA,CAWRLAGGTGELFF,TGTGCCTGGAGGTTAGCGGGAGGCACCGGGGAGCTGTTTTTT
TRBV28,NA,TRBJ2-2,NA,CASSFGGMNTGELFF,TGTGCCAGCAGTTTTGGCGGGATGAACACCGGGGAGCTGTTTTTT
TRBV6-4,NA,TRBJ1-5,few,CASSPREGQPQHF,TGTGCCAGCAGTCCCAGGGAAGGTCAGCCCCAGCATTTT
TRBV28,TRBD1,TRBJ1-6,NA,CASSGQGESPLHF,TGTGCCAGTTCCGGACAGGGGGAATCACCCCTCCACTTT
TRBV5-1,NA,TRBJ2-5,NA,CASSTQETQYF,TGCGCCAGCAGCACCCAAGAGACCCAGTACTTC